This passage covers 21 T cell receptor beta chains from one sample sequenced in a study of cytomegalovirus exposure and HLA in healthy donors. The PCR ran on 60 Vbeta and 13 Jbeta primers. Profiled with immunoSEQ multiplex PCR; TCRdb holds only in-frame clones, not every one. The sample includes about 98,000 clones, more than 60% of them seen just once. Sequencing used PBMCs. These receptors were obtained from a man in his fifties in good health and CMV-seronegative.

This chain uses TRBV28 with TRBJ2-7, with 7 bases fitting TRBD1. Germline CDR1 MDHEN, CDR2 SYDVKM. CDR3 length: 16 amino acids. The J segment lost 4 bases and the V segment lost 7 bases, leaving 16 bases of the junction unmatched. Here the CDR3 reads CASTKSLRQGRYEQYF. The CDR3 DNA follows: TGTGCCAGCACCAAATCTCTCCGACAGGGTCGGTACGAGCAGTACTTC. Complete variable domain (other parts from reference TRBV28 and TRBJ2-7): DVKVTQSSRYLVKRTGEKVFLECVQDMDHENMFWYRQDPGLGLRLIYFSYDVKMKEKGDIPEGYSVSREKKERFSLILESASTNQTSMYLCASTKSLRQGRYEQYFGPGTRLTVT.

Details on this clone: No conserved phenylalanine or tryptophan ends this CDR3, so it is likely a read error. J is TRBJ1-6 and V is TRBV27; 10 bases are shared with TRBD1. The germline V gene encodes CDR1 MNHEY and CDR2 SMNVEV (reference sequence). Germline trimming cut 4 bases from V and 0 bases from J; bases unmatched to any gene: 9. The CDR3 has 19 residues. The CDR3 spells CASSSEPGQGSSYNSPLHL. CDR3 DNA: TGTGCCAGCAGTTCCGAACCGGGACAGGGGAGCTCCTATAATTCACCCCTCCACCTT.

The chain couples TRBV7-8 to TRBJ2-2; TRBD2 matches 10 bases. J gave up 3 bases and V 5 bases, and 9 bases lay outside the gene matches. CDR1 and CDR2 (germline): SGHVS, FQNEAQ. The CDR3 is 17 amino acids. CDR3 bases: TGTGCCAGCAGCCTCGCGAGCGGGGGGGGCTACACCGGGGAGCTGTTTTTT. Protein: CASSLASGGGYTGELFF.

This clone came up a few times. The J gene is TRBJ2-7, the V gene TRBV2; possibly TRBD1 for D (6 bases). The ends were cut back, 7 bases at V and 5 bases at J, with 12 bases in the middle. Looked up from germline, CDR1 is SNHLY and CDR2 is FYNNEI. The CDR3 loop spans 12 amino acids. Here the CDR3 reads CASNTGTHEQYF. CDR3 nucleotide sequence: TGTGCCAGCAACACCGGGACACACGAGCAGTACTTC.

The chain recombines TRBV5-5 with TRBJ2-2, with 7 bases aligning to TRBD1. The CDR3 loop spans 13 amino acids. Unmatched junction bases numbered 7, after V lost 10 bases and J lost 4 bases. Germline V gene data show CDR1 as SGHKS and CDR2 as YYEKEE (reference sequence). The DNA for the CDR3 is TGTGCCTACGCGACAGGGCCCACCGGGGAGCTGTTTTTT. Translated: CAYATGPTGELFF.

The chain recombines TRBV10-2 with TRBJ1-4, with 11 nucleotides matching TRBD1. The CDR3 covers 13 residues. Trimming cost V 5 bases and J 12 bases; bases outside gene matches: 5. CDR1 is WSHSY and CDR2 is SAAADI in the germline V gene. This CDR3 reads CASSSGQGVELFF. The DNA of the CDR3 is TGCGCCAGCAGTTCGGGACAGGGGGTAGAACTGTTTTTT.

The genes are TRBV4-3 and TRBJ1-4; no clear D gene. V lost 0 bases to trimming and J lost 14 bases, with 16 bases between them. The germline V gene encodes CDR1 LGHNA and CDR2 YSLEER. The CDR3 length is 14 residues. CDR3 sequence reads: CASSQDNSNVKLFF. DNA of the CDR3: TGCGCCAGCAGCCAAGATAACAGTAATGTGAAGCTGTTTTTT.

The chain has TRBV2 and TRBJ1-5; 11 bases align to TRBD1. CDR3 length: 14 residues. V trimming: 5 bases; J trimming: 9 bases; junction bases outside the gene matches: 6. Germline assignment: CDR1 SNHLY and CDR2 FYNNEI. CDR3 region: CASSWDRGERPQHF. The CDR3 bases are TGTGCCAGCAGTTGGGACAGGGGGGAACGGCCCCAGCATTTT.

V is TRBV6-5 and J is TRBJ2-5; TRBD1 matches 7 bases. Per germline, CDR1 MNHEY and CDR2 SVGAGI. The V gene end was trimmed by 7 bases and the J gene end by 0 bases; junction bases not matched to a gene: 5. CDR3 length equals 14 residues. This CDR3 reads CASKVGTDQETQYF. The DNA of the CDR3 is TGTGCCAGCAAGGTCGGGACAGACCAAGAGACCCAGTACTTC.

The chain recombines TRBV6-5 with TRBJ1-5; D uncertain. The CDR3 is 15 residues long. Trimming cost V 5 bases and J 2 bases, with 13 bases left between them. Germline lookup yields CDR1 MNHEY and CDR2 SVGAGI. CDR3: CASSVSPEGNQPQHF. The CDR3 DNA reads TGTGCCAGCAGTGTATCCCCAGAGGGCAATCAGCCCCAGCATTTT.

This clone is a singleton in its sample. The rearrangement uses TRBV10-1 and TRBJ2-1; 9 bases align to TRBD1. The CDR3 runs 14 residues. V lost 4 bases to trimming and J lost 9 bases; unmatched junction nucleotides: 7. Germline assignment: CDR1 WNHNN and CDR2 SYGVQD (reference sequence). The CDR3 spells CASSGQGGVGEQFF. As DNA, the CDR3 is TGCGCCAGCAGTGGACAGGGGGGAGTGGGTGAGCAGTTCTTC.

V is TRBV27 and J is TRBJ1-2; 11 bases align to TRBD1. Unmatched junction bases numbered 5, after V lost 5 bases and J lost 3 bases. From germline, CDR1 is MNHEY and CDR2 SMNVEV (reference sequence). The CDR3 spans 15 residues. CDR3 nucleotides: TGTGCCAGCAGTAACCGGGACAGGGGGTACTATGGCTACACCTTC. Its protein is CASSNRDRGYYGYTF.

The V gene is TRBV19, the J gene TRBJ2-3; D may be TRBD1 (6 bases). Looked up from germline, CDR1 is LNHDA and CDR2 is SQIVND (reference sequence). Trimming cost V 10 bases and J 0 bases, with 11 bases left between them. This CDR3 is built from 13 residues. CDR3 residues: CATSDSSTDTQYF. The CDR3 DNA follows: TGTGCCACCTCGGACAGTAGCACAGATACGCAGTATTTT.

The chain recombines TRBV28 with TRBJ1-5, with 9 bases fitting TRBD1. CDR1 and CDR2 from the germline V gene are MDHEN and SYDVKM. The CDR3 totals 17 residues. Losses at the gene ends were 6 bases for V and 5 bases for J; bases not matched to a gene: 14. CDR3 nucleotides: TGTGCCAGCAGACACCGGGATCGGACAGGGGAACATCAGCCCCAGCATTTT. Translation: CASRHRDRTGEHQPQHF.

The chain joins TRBV6-5 to TRBJ2-7; a possible D gene is TRBD1 (5 bases). Germline assignment: CDR1 MNHEY and CDR2 SVGAGI. Trimming took 2 bases from V and 2 from J, leaving 10 bases between them. This CDR3 is built from 14 residues. CDR3: CASSYRQPPYEQYF. The CDR3 DNA follows: TGTGCCAGCAGTTACCGACAGCCACCCTACGAGCAGTACTTC.

This rearrangement joins TRBV11-3 to TRBJ1-1; D remains ambiguous. There are 13 residues in the CDR3. V was clipped by 8 bases and J by 1 base, with 11 bases between them. Germline CDR1 and CDR2: SGHNT and YENEEA. CDR3 residues: CASGAEPNTEAFF. The CDR3 nucleotides are TGTGCCAGCGGAGCCGAGCCGAACACTGAAGCTTTCTTT.

A single count supports this clone. The rearrangement links TRBV2 to TRBJ2-3; D unclear. The CDR3 is 12 amino acids. CDR1 and CDR2 (germline): SNHLY, FYNNEI. V was pared by 4 bases and J by 4 bases, with 6 bases between. The CDR3 spells CASSVNSDTQYF. CDR3 coding DNA: TGTGCCAGCAGTGTTAATTCAGATACGCAGTATTTT. Looking up the rest from reference TRBV2 and TRBJ2-3 gives the full variable domain: EPEVTQTPSHQVTQMGQEVILRCVPISNHLYFYWYRQILGQKVEFLVSFYNNEISEKSEIFDDQFSVERPDGSNFTLKIRSTKLEDSAMYFCASSVNSDTQYFGPGTRLTVL.

The rearrangement joins TRBV7-9 to TRBJ2-7; tentatively, D is TRBD2 (6 bases). The length of the CDR3 is 15 residues. CDR1 and CDR2 (germline): SEHNR, FQNEAQ (reference sequence). V was trimmed by 11 bases and J by 7 bases, leaving 27 bases between them. The DNA for the CDR3 is TGTGCCCTCGATGGGGGACCAATGCTACGGGGGGAGCAGTACTTC. Protein product: CALDGGPMLRGEQYF.

This clone appeared a few times. This chain uses TRBV4-2 with TRBJ2-7; tentative D call: TRBD2 (7 bases). CDR1 is LGHNA and CDR2 is YNFKEQ in the germline V gene. CDR3 size: 15 residues. V shed 2 bases and J shed 6 bases, with 17 bases lying between them. In nucleotides, the CDR3 is TGTGCCAGCAGCCAATTTCGGGGGGCAACTGGCGAGCAGTACTTC. It is translated as CASSQFRGATGEQYF.

This sequence joins TRBV10-1 and TRBJ2-5; D is perhaps TRBD1 (6 bases). The CDR3 covers 17 residues. Trimming took off 4 bases at V and 1 base at J, with 19 bases between the two ends. The germline gives CDR1 WNHNN, CDR2 SYGVQD (reference sequence). The CDR3 sequence: CASSGPSLGASQETQYF. CDR3 in DNA: TGCGCCAGCAGTGGCCCCTCTCTGGGGGCGAGCCAAGAGACCCAGTACTTC.

V and J are TRBV29-1 and TRBJ2-7, with D perhaps matching TRBD2 (5 bases). The V gene lost 6 bases and the J gene lost 6 bases, with 12 bases spanning the gap. Germline-derived CDR1 and CDR2 are SQVTM and ANQGSEA. CDR3 length equals 11 residues. Here the CDR3 reads CSVKGGSEQYF. CDR3 DNA sequence: TGCAGCGTAAAGGGTGGGAGCGAGCAGTACTTC.